The clone carrying this TCR beta chain showed up just a few times. Its target is not known. Via MiXCR, TCRdb re-called the RT-PCR reads, giving one row per CDR3 protein. The data contain roughly 500,000 distinct CDR3 sequences, 25% of them singletons. The data stem from a study of response to subunit inactivated influenza vaccine. General study points: Each seasonal influenza vaccination, the authors suggested, recruits few new T cells.

Germline CDR1 reads SGHRS; CDR2 reads YFSETQ. V lost 3 bases, J lost 6 bases, and 16 bases lay in between. There are 15 residues in the CDR3. This sample comprised CD4+ T cells sorted from PBMCs, obtained 5 days after vaccination. This clonotype was obtained from a man aged 45-65 years who received an inactivated influenza vaccine. The rearrangement uses TRBV5-1 and TRBJ1-5, with D perhaps TRBD1 (5 bases). This CDR3 is CASSSQPGGRQPQHF. The CDR3 coding sequence is TGCGCCAGCAGCTCCCAGCCCGGGGGTCGTCAGCCCCAGCATTTT.